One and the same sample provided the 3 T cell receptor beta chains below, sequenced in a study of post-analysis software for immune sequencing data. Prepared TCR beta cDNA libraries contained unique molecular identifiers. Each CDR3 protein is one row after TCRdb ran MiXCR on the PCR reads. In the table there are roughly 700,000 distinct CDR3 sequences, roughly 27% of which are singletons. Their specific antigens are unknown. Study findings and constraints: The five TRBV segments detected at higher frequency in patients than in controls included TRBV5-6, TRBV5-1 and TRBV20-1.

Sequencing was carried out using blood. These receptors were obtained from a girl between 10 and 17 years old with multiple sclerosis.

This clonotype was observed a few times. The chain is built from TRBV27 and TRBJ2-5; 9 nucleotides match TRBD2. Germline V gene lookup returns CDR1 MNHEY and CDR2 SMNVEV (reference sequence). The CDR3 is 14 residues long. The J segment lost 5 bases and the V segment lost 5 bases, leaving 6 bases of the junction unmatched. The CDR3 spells CASSPSAGGETQYF. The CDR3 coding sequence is TGTGCCAGCAGTCCAAGCGCGGGAGGGGAGACCCAGTACTTC.

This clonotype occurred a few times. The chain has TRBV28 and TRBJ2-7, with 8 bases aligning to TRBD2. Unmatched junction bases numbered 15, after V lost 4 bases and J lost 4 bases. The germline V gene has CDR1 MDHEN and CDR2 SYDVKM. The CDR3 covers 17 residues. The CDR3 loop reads CASSSPAGSGSVYEQYF. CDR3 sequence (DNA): TGTGCCAGCAGTTCCCCCGCGGGCAGCGGGAGCGTTTACGAGCAGTACTTC.

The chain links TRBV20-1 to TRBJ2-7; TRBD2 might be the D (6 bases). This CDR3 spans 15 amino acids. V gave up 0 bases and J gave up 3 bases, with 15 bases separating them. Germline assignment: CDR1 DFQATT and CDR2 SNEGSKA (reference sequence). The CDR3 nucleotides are TGCAGTGCTAGAGAACTAGCTCGAGCGGGCTACGAGCAGTACTTC. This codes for CSARELARAGYEQYF.